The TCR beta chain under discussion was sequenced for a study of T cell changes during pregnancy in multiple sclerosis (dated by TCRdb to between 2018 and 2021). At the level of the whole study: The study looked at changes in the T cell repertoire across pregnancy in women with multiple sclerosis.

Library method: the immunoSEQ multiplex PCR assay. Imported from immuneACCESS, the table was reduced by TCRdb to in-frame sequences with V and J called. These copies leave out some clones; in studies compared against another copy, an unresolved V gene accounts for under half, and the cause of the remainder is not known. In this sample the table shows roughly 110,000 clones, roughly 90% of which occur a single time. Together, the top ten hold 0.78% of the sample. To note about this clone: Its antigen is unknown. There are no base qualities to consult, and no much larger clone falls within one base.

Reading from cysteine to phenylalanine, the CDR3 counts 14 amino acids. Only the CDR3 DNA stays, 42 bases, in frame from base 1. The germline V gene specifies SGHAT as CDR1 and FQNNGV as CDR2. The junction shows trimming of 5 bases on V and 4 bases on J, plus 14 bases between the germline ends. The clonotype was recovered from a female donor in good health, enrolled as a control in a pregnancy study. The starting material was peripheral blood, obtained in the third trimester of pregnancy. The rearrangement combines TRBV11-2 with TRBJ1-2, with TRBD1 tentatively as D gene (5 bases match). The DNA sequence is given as TGTGCCAGCAGCACAGGCTACGATAGCTATGGCTACACCTTC. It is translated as CASSTGYDSYGYTF.